This TCR beta chain emerged from a study of regulatory T cells in long-lasting Graves disease. Study-level information: Duration of antithyroid drug therapy among newly diagnosed Graves' patients was under 3 months.

This clonotype was recorded at least ten times. Its target is not known. Building of the TCR beta libraries involved iRepertoire HTBI primers and Arm-PCR of CDR3 regions. TCRdb processed the multiplex PCR reads anew with MiXCR; each CDR3 protein has one entry. Among around 400,000 distinct CDR3 sequences listed, roughly 12% were seen once. Time point indicated: newly diagnosed GD, antithyroid drugs for less than 3 months. PBMC RNA served as the TCR library source. Patients came from an endocrinology department in Xi'an, China. Trimming cost V 7 bases and J 5 bases, with 17 bases left between them. Germline CDR1 SEHNR, CDR2 FQNEAQ (reference sequence). CDR3 length equals 15 residues. Findings and caveats of the study: Repertoires from persistent disease leaned toward TRBV28, TRBJ1-2 and TRBJ2-5.

The same sample was also used in a study of T cells in Graves' hyperthyroidism and ophthalmopathy. That report notes: A first-round RT-PCR of the TCR CDR3 used the HTBI primer set.

V and J are TRBV7-9 and TRBJ1-4; D is perhaps TRBD1 (5 bases). This material consisted of peripheral blood mononuclear cells (PBMCs), taken at new diagnosis, from a patient treated with antithyroid drugs. The TCR comes from a woman under 30 with Graves disease. This CDR3 reads CASTFPGTANEKLFF. The CDR3 DNA reads as TGTGCCAGCACCTTCCCTGGGACCGCCAATGAAAAACTGTTTTTT.